Reported below is one T cell receptor (beta chain). This specimen belongs to a study of blood T cell repertoires in COVID-19. The wider study: Donors in the United States, Italy and Spain gave samples during acute or convalescent COVID-19. The analysed material was cDNA or gDNA that came from T cells, B-cell-depleted T cells, or PBMCs.

Original handling: Researchers report that nucleated cell counts were estimated from reference gene primer amplification. The method was immunoSEQ multiplex PCR; TCRdb's version includes in-frame clones alone and lacks a portion of them. Clone size and V and J calls were adopted from that table, with D and trimming inferred from the DNA. The table lists about 95,000 clones, more than 80% of them singletons. The Seattle patients, enrolled during active infection, were followed longitudinally. Sequenced input: peripheral blood. The receptor comes from a man at least 80 years old with COVID-19, enrolled during active disease.

CDR3 sequence reads: CASSLTGTYNEQFF. CDR3 DNA sequence: TGTGCCAGCAGCTTAACGGGTACCTACAATGAGCAGTTCTTC. The chain links TRBV7-9 to TRBJ2-1, with no clear D. CDR3 length: 14 residues. Germline assignment: CDR1 SEHNR and CDR2 FQNEAQ (reference sequence). V lost 2 bases and J 2 bases, leaving 7 bases between the germline ends.